The 16 T cell receptor beta chains given below trace back to one sample, sequenced in a study of cytomegalovirus exposure and HLA in healthy donors. It was with 60 Vbeta and 13 Jbeta primers that the PCR ran. The assay was immunoSEQ multiplex PCR, and TCRdb's table has in-frame clones only and misses some. This sample has more than 85,000 clones, with roughly 86% found just once. The sample consisted of PBMCs. Receptor source: a man aged 35-49 years in good health and CMV-seronegative.

V and J are TRBV4-1 and TRBJ2-1, with TRBD2 identical over 12 bases. The trim removed 1 base at V and 10 bases at J, leaving 8 bases unmatched. The CDR3 length is 16 residues. CDR1 is MGHRA and CDR2 is YSYEKL in the germline V gene. The CDR3 protein is CASSQVPSGGAEEQFF. The DNA for the CDR3 is TGCGCCAGCAGCCAAGTCCCTAGCGGGGGGGCGGAGGAGCAGTTCTTC.

The chain combines TRBV6-5 with TRBJ2-3, with D perhaps TRBD2 (6 bases). Trimming took off 6 bases at V and 7 bases at J, with 17 bases between the two ends. Germline CDR1 and CDR2: MNHEY and SVGAGI. The CDR3 consists of 14 residues. The CDR3: CASSPWRGLNTQYF. The CDR3 bases are TGTGCCAGCAGCCCCTGGCGGGGTCTGAATACGCAGTATTTT.

The J gene is TRBJ1-6, the V gene TRBV5-1, with TRBD1 as a possible D gene (5 bases). The CDR3 has 16 residues. Per the germline V gene, CDR1 is SGHRS and CDR2 is YFSETQ. V lost 6 bases, J lost 7 bases, and 20 bases lay in between. In DNA form, the CDR3 reads TGCGCCAGCACCCCCTGGGGCGACAGAACCAATTCACCCCTCCACTTT. It specifies CASTPWGDRTNSPLHF.

On this clone itself: This same CDR3 is encoded by further DNA sequences in the sample. The V call is TRBV5-1, the J call TRBJ1-2; D is perhaps TRBD1 (6 bases). V was trimmed by 2 bases and J by 3 bases, leaving 8 bases between them. This CDR3 region has 13 residues. Germline V gene sequence: CDR1 SGHRS, CDR2 YFSETQ. The CDR3 region has the DNA TGCGCCAGCAGCTTACAGGGAGACTATGGCTACACCTTC. Translation: CASSLQGDYGYTF.

The CDR3 here is CASSRTGVGNQPQHF. DNA of the CDR3: TGTGCCAGCAGCAGGACAGGGGTCGGGAATCAGCCCCAGCATTTT. This chain joins TRBV9 and TRBJ1-5; TRBD1 agrees at 9 bases. After removal of 4 bases from V and 4 bases from J, the junction contained 6 bases not matched to a gene. Germline CDR1 is SGDLS and CDR2 is YYNGEE. The CDR3 totals 15 residues.

The gene calls are TRBV2 and TRBJ1-5, with a weak D call TRBD1 (5 bases). Germline CDR1 reads SNHLY; CDR2 reads FYNNEI. V was clipped by 6 bases and J by 4 bases, with 10 bases between them. The CDR3 consists of 13 residues. The CDR3, as DNA: TGTGCCAGCAGAGATTCAGGGAATCAGCCCCAGCATTTT. Residues: CASRDSGNQPQHF.

The genes are TRBV5-1 and TRBJ2-3; the D gene is possibly TRBD2 (6 bases). CDR1 is SGHRS and CDR2 is YFSETQ in the germline V gene. This CDR3 has 14 residues. Trimming took 4 bases from V and 6 from J, leaving 15 bases between them. As DNA, the CDR3 is TGCGCCAGCAGCCACTCGCGCGGGGAGGATACGCAGTATTTT. Translated: CASSHSRGEDTQYF. The complete variable domain, with remaining parts taken from reference TRBV5-1 and TRBJ2-3, reads KAGVTQTPRYLIKTRGQQVTLSCSPISGHRSVSWYQQTPGQGLQFLFEYFSETQRNKGNFPGRFSGRQFSNSRSEMNVSTLELGDSALYLCASSHSRGEDTQYFGPGTRLTVL.

The genes are TRBV11-2 and TRBJ2-7, with 8 bases aligning to TRBD2. This CDR3 is built from 15 residues. The V and J ends lost 5 bases and 1 base, in that order; junction bases with no gene match: 7. Germline-derived CDR1 and CDR2 are SGHAT and FQNNGV. CDR3 sequence: CASSNGRGGSYEQYF. The CDR3 nucleotides are TGTGCCAGCAGCAATGGTCGGGGGGGTTCCTACGAGCAGTACTTC.

The gene calls are TRBV5-4 and TRBJ1-2, with a weak D call TRBD1 (6 bases). This CDR3 has 15 amino acids. V dropped 0 bases and J dropped 4 bases, with 13 bases sitting between them. Germline CDR1 is SGHNT and CDR2 is YYREEE (reference sequence). CDR3 region: CASSLAGTPLYGYTF. CDR3 DNA sequence: TGTGCCAGCAGCTTGGCCGGGACACCTCTCTATGGCTACACCTTC.

The chain uses TRBV6-5 and TRBJ2-3, with TRBD2 identical over 7 bases. V gave up 10 bases and J gave up 3 bases; unmatched junction bases: 13. This CDR3 region has 15 residues. CDR1 is MNHEY, CDR2 SVGAGI, per germline. Written as DNA, the CDR3 is TGTGCCACCGCGATCAGAGAGGGAGGGACAGATACGCAGTATTTT. It codes for CATAIREGGTDTQYF.

This chain links TRBV9 with TRBJ2-7, with D possibly being TRBD1 (5 bases). There are 15 residues in the CDR3. Trimming cost V 0 bases and J 0 bases, with 10 bases left between them. Germline lookup yields CDR1 SGDLS and CDR2 YYNGEE. The CDR3: CASSVDPGFSYEQYF. In DNA form, the CDR3 reads TGTGCCAGCAGCGTAGACCCAGGGTTCTCCTACGAGCAGTACTTC.

The gene calls are TRBV2 and TRBJ2-6; maybe TRBD1 (5 bases). The V gene lost 5 bases and the J gene lost 2 bases, with 16 bases spanning the gap. The CDR3 contains 17 residues. Germline V CDR1 and CDR2: SNHLY, FYNNEI. The CDR3 spells CASSHGQASTGANVLTF. The CDR3 DNA reads TGTGCCAGCAGTCACGGACAAGCTTCGACTGGGGCCAACGTCCTGACTTTC.

V is TRBV5-1 and J is TRBJ2-5; D is ambiguous. CDR3 length: 11 residues. The V end was cut by 3 bases, the J end by 3 bases, with 3 bases between. Germline V gene data show CDR1 as SGHRS and CDR2 as YFSETQ. The CDR3 spells CASSSKETQYF. CDR3 coding DNA: TGCGCCAGCAGCTCCAAAGAGACCCAGTACTTC.

V usage is TRBV29-1 and J usage is TRBJ1-1; no firm D call. The germline V gene has CDR1 SQVTM and CDR2 ANQGSEA. The V gene lost 4 bases and the J gene lost 6 bases, with 15 bases spanning the gap. The length of the CDR3 is 13 residues. In DNA form, the CDR3 reads TGCAGCGTTGTGTTGGTTCGGGGAGCTGAAGCTTTCTTT. Its translation is CSVVLVRGAEAFF.

The V gene is TRBV12-2, the J gene TRBJ2-7; TRBD2 is the table's D call, not checked against the DNA. TRBV12-2 is recorded as a pseudogene. The CDR3 runs to 16 residues. CDR3 DNA: TGTGCAAGTCGCTTCCAGGGACTAGCGGGCTTTTACGAGCAGTACTTC. It specifies CASRFQGLAGFYEQYF.

V is TRBV2 and J is TRBJ1-3, with 9 bases that match TRBD1. V was pared by 6 bases and J by 4 bases, with 7 bases of the junction left unmatched. The CDR3 runs 15 residues. Germline CDR1 reads SNHLY; CDR2 reads FYNNEI. Written as DNA, the CDR3 is TGTGCCAGCAGGAACAGGGGGCAAGGAGGAAACACCATATATTTT. It specifies CASRNRGQGGNTIYF.